This paragraph reports one T cell receptor beta chain. Its matching antigen is unknown. The data stem from a study of T cell clonotyping in hematopoietic cell transplantation. Study-wide results and limits: At the given depth, recipient repertoires were over 95% de novo clonotypes.

V was pared by 7 bases and J by 2 bases, with 5 bases of the junction left unmatched. Germline V CDR1 and CDR2: SNHLY, FYNNEI. This CDR3 spans 14 amino acids. Time point given: recipient sample about 28 days before transplant, after cytoreduction. Libraries were prepared by immunoSEQ multiplex PCR; TCRdb keeps only in-frame clonotypes and omits some of them. The table records about 80,000 clones, almost 97% of them present only once. Sequencing used peripheral blood mononuclear cells, obtained before stem cell transplant. This receptor was identified in a woman aged 50 to 60 with acute myeloid leukemia. Some clones in this sample may be carry-over from other donors' samples. The chain has TRBV2 and TRBJ2-3; 8 positions match TRBD2. CDR3 amino acids: CASTFSGDTDTQYF. The DNA of the CDR3 is TGTGCCAGCACCTTTAGCGGGGACACAGATACGCAGTATTTT.